This record looks at one TCR beta chain sequence and its context. It lacks a known antigen. Per-base qualities were not stored, and no clone one base away is much larger. These data are taken from a study of cytomegalovirus exposure and HLA in healthy donors (dated by TCRdb to about 2017). For the wider study: An earlier analysis of some 500 of the donors reported 250 to 300 Gb of sequence data and 100 million to 140 million unique TCR beta sequences from about 200 million T cells. Around 300 gigabases of sequencing data and around 87 million unique TCR sequences were included in an early release covering roughly 600 HLA-typed donors. Among the roughly 400 genotyped donors, around 81% belonged to the genetic ancestry cluster associated with self-reported Caucasian donors. The study aimed to test whether cataloging public T cell receptors could reveal signatures of past pathogen exposure. The study used immunosequencing to profile the T cell repertoires of approximately 630 subjects and linked those repertoires to cytomegalovirus serostatus. A separate validation cohort of roughly 130 different subjects was used in addition to the approximately 700-subject first cohort. High-throughput TCR immunosequencing, statistical association of individual TCRs with disease status, and machine learning were combined to predict cytomegalovirus infection status. A later analysis re-examined previously published TCR beta repertoires from 600 to 700 donors and added high-resolution HLA genotyping to investigate patterns of TCR occurrence. Rather than drawing on any new phenotypic data, the later analysis identified candidate immune exposures from TCR beta sequences and the way those sequences occurred across donors. An earlier analysis of nearly 600 of the donors applied high-throughput TCR beta sequencing to assess whether each TCR beta V gene segment acted as functional or pseudogenic. Donor age, sex, ethnicity and CMV serostatus were compiled alongside the repertoire data. In a later genetic analysis, genome-wide SNP genotypes for about 65% of the 666 donors were used, and that subset was treated as a discovery cohort. All discovery cohort repertoires had been generated using a single sequencing platform. HLA typing included class I and class II loci at four-digit resolution. The number of donors typed differed by locus, with roughly 629-640 for A, B, C, DRB1 and DQB1, about 500 for DQA1, approximately 580 for DPA1, and some 470 for DPB1. Roughly five DR-DQ haplotypes were handled as single units for association and clustering, since linkage in the cohort was strong. Across roughly 420 genotyped donors of the cohort, an average of about 240,000 unique TCR beta nucleotide sequences per donor were sequenced, and 15% to 20% of those sequences were non-productive.

Library prep was done by the immunoSEQ multiplex PCR assay. A mixture of 60 forward primers for TCR Vbeta segments and 13 reverse primers for TCR Jbeta segments was used in the multiplex PCR. The CDR3 region of rearranged TCR beta genes was amplified from genomic DNA by a multiplex PCR assay. The Illumina HiSeq System was used to sequence the amplified TCR beta libraries as 87-base-pair reads. In the authors' own workflow: Across the roughly 700 repertoires, a later analysis counted approximately 75 million unique TCR beta chains, some 11 million of which were shared by at least two donors. Raw reads were error-corrected and collapsed into unique sequences by a nearest-neighbor algorithm in which closely related sequences were merged to remove PCR and sequencing errors. V, D and J gene segments were assigned by aligning CDR3 sequences to IMGT reference sequences. For a sequence to be retained, a match of at least six nucleotides was required to both a V gene segment and a J gene segment. A rearrangement was called productive if the CDR3 had no stop codons and remained in frame with V and J, and every other rearrangement was called non-productive. Following IMGT convention, CDR3 was defined as the stretch from the second conserved V-encoded cysteine to the conserved J-encoded phenylalanine. The earlier analysis of a few hundred of the donors excluded sequences that lacked an unambiguous match to a single V gene segment. In an earlier analysis of more than 500 of the donors, a V segment was called functional when productive rearrangements were above 56.7%, and segregating when the standard deviation between donors exceeded 5%. A statistical classification framework was built for diagnosing cytomegalovirus status from the catalog of TCR beta chain sequences. In a later analysis, V and J genes were assigned by comparing TCR nucleotide sequences against IMGT/GENE-DB human TR gene sequences. Using the TCRdist pipeline, a later analysis assigned CDR3 sequences along with most-parsimonious VDJ recombination scenarios. A later analysis defined each TCR beta chain by its CDR3 amino acid sequence plus V-gene family, and excluded reads lacking a unique V-gene family. A later analysis removed several hundred highly shared, low-generation-probability nucleotide sequences to deal with suspected cross-contamination and a sequencing artifact. A later analysis calculated a clonal expansion index for each public chain from normalized within-repertoire ranks of inferred template counts. In a later analysis, generation probabilities were computed with a VDJ recombination model fitted to out-of-frame rearrangements, and the resulting probabilities were checked against IGoR. A later analysis scored TCR-TCR, TCR-HLA and TCR-CMV co-occurrence with hypergeometric tests, applying a repertoire-size bias correction to TCR pairs. A later analysis estimated false discovery rates by permuting HLA or CMV assignments 20 times. In a later analysis, co-occurring TCRs were grouped using DBSCAN, and TCRdist sequence similarity was added for clustering within HLA-allele-positive subsets. Repertoires with fewer than 30,000 or more than 120,000 public chains, plus five repertoires with anomalous nucleotide sharing, were excluded from co-occurrence clustering. Imported from immuneACCESS, the table was reduced by TCRdb to in-frame sequences with V and J called. These copies leave out some clones; in studies compared against another copy, an unresolved V gene accounts for under half, and the cause of the remainder is not known. The DNA gave D and trimming, while V, J and clone size come from that table. The sample yields over 95,000 clones; more than 65% were counted once. Approximately 11% of the sample rests with the top ten.

The research as a whole found: According to a later analysis, most CMV-associated TCR beta chains appeared to be HLA-restricted, and the HLA associations seemed to be driven largely by CMV exposure. Several of the top co-occurrence clusters appeared to be linked to parvovirus B19, influenza, CMV and Epstein-Barr virus, according to a later analysis. A later genetic analysis associated a missense DCLRE1C variant with V-gene and J-gene trimming of TCR beta chains, and an independent cohort replicated the association. According to a later genetic analysis, donors in an Asian-associated ancestry cluster had fewer N-insertions in productive TCRs than the approximately 610-donor mean. Because HLA typing was unavailable for some donors at each locus, only the typed subset was used in association tests. A cluster of highly shared sequence variants was judged likely to be a technical artifact of the sequencing pipeline. In a later analysis, the rate of TCR association differed among HLA loci, with DRB1 alleles having the most associated TCRs and HLA-C alleles having the fewest. A total of 164 TCR beta chains were listed by the study as associated with cytomegalovirus. The classifier was reported to diagnose cytomegalovirus status with high specificity and sensitivity in both the original cohort and the validation cohort. When HLA alleles, especially DR and DQ, strongly co-occurred, TCR associations were difficult to assign to individual alleles. In a later analysis, some 18,000 TCR beta sequences were associated with specific HLA alleles at a false discovery rate of 0.05. In an earlier analysis of approximately 590 of the donors, most TCR beta V segments were observed in productive rearrangements about 87% or about 30% of the time, broadly matching IMGT annotations. A further reported finding was that TCR beta sequences accurately predicted the HLA-A and HLA-B alleles for most subjects in the first cohort. In a later analysis, HLA-associated TCR beta chains showed more clonal expansion and lower generation probabilities than non-associated chains that were equally common. Some IMGT-functional V segments, including TRBV6-2 and TRBV6-3, could not be told apart with the 87-base-pair reads, so those segments were excluded. In this cohort, only TCR beta chains were sequenced, and detectable features were limited by the absence of alpha or paired-chain data. The presence/absence analyses assumed that sequencing depth was roughly uniform across donors, and that assumption may not be true. Because counts were too low, 15 to 20 rarely observed V segments, including chromosome 9 orphons, were excluded from the earlier analysis of 587 of the donors. It was suggested by the authors that the approach could potentially be generalized to other disease states and immunological phenotypes. Across donors, most TCR sequences were observed very rarely, whereas some public TCRs were present in many individuals. CMV serostatus was the only immune exposure information available for the cohort. Linkage disequilibrium might explain the correlated functional status among segregating V segments, but an unknown experimental factor could not be ruled out. Three of the identified cytomegalovirus-associated TCR beta chains were confirmed in vitro to be specific for cytomegalovirus antigens.

The cohort was made up of 500 to 850 healthy bone marrow donors. At the time of sampling, every cohort member was nominally healthy, though immune exposures that went unrecorded were likely present. The donor tested CMV seropositive and was one of the 289 seropositive cohort members. A peripheral blood sample was provided by each donor, and peripheral blood mononuclear cells were used for TCR beta sequencing. The Qiagen DNeasy Blood Extraction Kit was used to extract genomic DNA from the blood cell samples. Taken from cysteine to phenylalanine, the CDR3 has 17 residues. Kept here is only the CDR3 DNA, which spans 51 bases and is read in frame from base 1. CDR1 and CDR2, per the germline V gene, are SGHVS and FNYEAQ. V and J lose 1 base and 1 base, and a span of 15 bases separates them.

This chain is built from TRBV7-6 and TRBJ2-3, with an unclear D gene assignment. The source is a man in his forties or fifties in good health and CMV-seropositive. The material sequenced was PBMCs. The nucleotides are TGTGCCAGCAGCTTAGGGTTAAGCTATCTTCGCACAGATACGCAGTATTTT. It translates as CASSLGLSYLRTDTQYF.